This is a list of T cell receptor beta chains from one sample in a study of blood T cell repertoires in COVID-19. Sequencing was performed with immunoSEQ multiplex PCR; in TCRdb, only in-frame clones are kept and a portion is missing. Of over 150,000 clones in the sample, about 88% were seen once. What was sequenced was peripheral blood. These receptors were taken from a man over 45 with COVID-19, enrolled during active disease. Both conserved end residues are part of each CDR3. D genes are given only for firm matches. Some rows have no size entry. The others give once, few or many, or a class for an expanded clone.

DNA	CDR3	D	size	V	J
TGTGCCAGCAGCTTAAATCAGGTGAACACTGAAGCTTTCTTT	CASSLNQVNTEAFF	-	-	TRBV9	TRBJ1-1
TGTGCCAGCAGTATATCCAAGCGGGAGGGAACCTACGAGCAGTACTTC	CASSISKREGTYEQYF	TRBD2	-	TRBV27	TRBJ2-7
TGTGCCAGTAGTATCCAACAGGGGGTACTAATGGAAAAACTGTTTTTT	CASSIQQGVLMEKLFF	TRBD1	-	TRBV19	TRBJ1-4
TGTGCCAGCAGCTTGGCCGCGGGACAGGCACAAGAGACCCAGTACTTC	CASSLAAGQAQETQYF	TRBD1	-	TRBV5-5	TRBJ2-5
TGTGCCAGCAGCCAAGCCCCGCGGTTATATAATTCACCCCTCCACTTT	CASSQAPRLYNSPLHF	-	once	TRBV3-1/TRBV3-2	TRBJ1-6
TGTGCCAGTAGTATTAGTAGCGGGACTGAGACCCAGTACTTC	CASSISSGTETQYF	TRBD2	-	TRBV19	TRBJ2-5
TGTGCCAGCAGTTACTTCGGAGCGACCTCACCCCTCCACTTT	CASSYFGATSPLHF	-	-	TRBV6-5	TRBJ1-6
TGCGCCAGCAGTGAAAGCGGGGGGGTTAGCACAGATACGCAGTATTTT	CASSESGGVSTDTQYF	TRBD2	-	TRBV10-2	TRBJ2-3
TGTGCCAGCAGTGCCTCCCTTTGGCGGGGAGCCCTAATCTACGAGCAGTACTTC	CASSASLWRGALIYEQYF	-	-	TRBV6-1	TRBJ2-7
TGTGCCAGCTCACCTAGGGGTCTGGGCTACACCTTC	CASSPRGLGYTF	-	-	TRBV18	TRBJ1-2
TGTGCCAGCAGCTTAGACCGGGAGACCCAGTACTTC	CASSLDRETQYF	-	-	TRBV11-2	TRBJ2-5
TGTGCCAGCAGCTCGTCAGGGGGCTGGAATTCACCCCTCCACTTT	CASSSSGGWNSPLHF	TRBD1	-	TRBV7-3	TRBJ1-6
TGTGCCAGCAGTTACGGGCAGTACCACTCTGGAAACACCATATATTTT	CASSYGQYHSGNTIYF	-	few	TRBV6-2/TRBV6-3	TRBJ1-3
TGCAGCGTTGAACTAGCGGGAGCTCACACCGGGGAGCTGTTTTTT	CSVELAGAHTGELFF	TRBD2	-	TRBV29-1	TRBJ2-2
TGCAGCGTTCTGGGACAGGGCTCCTACAATGAGCAGTTCTTC	CSVLGQGSYNEQFF	TRBD1	many	TRBV29-1	TRBJ2-1
TGTGCCAGCAGTTCCGGTCTAGCGGGAGGTTATAATGAGCAGTTCTTC	CASSSGLAGGYNEQFF	TRBD2	-	TRBV7-3	TRBJ2-1
TGTGCCAGCAGCCCAACGTGGGTAGCGGGAGAAACAGATACGCAGTATTTT	CASSPTWVAGETDTQYF	TRBD2	-	TRBV3-1/TRBV3-2	TRBJ2-3
TGTGCCAGCAGAAATTCCCTCCTAAGCGGTGAAAAACTGTTTTTT	CASRNSLLSGEKLFF	-	-	TRBV6-5	TRBJ1-4
TGTGCCAGCAGCCGGACAGGGGCCAATCAGCCCCAGCATTTT	CASSRTGANQPQHF	TRBD1	few	TRBV7-9	TRBJ1-5
TGTGCCAGCAGCCAATTTCCAGGAAAGAAATCGGAGACCCAGTACTTC	CASSQFPGKKSETQYF	-	many	TRBV3-1/TRBV3-2	TRBJ2-5
TGTGCCAGCAGGGCAGAGGGACTAGTTGGCTACGAGCAGTACTTC	CASRAEGLVGYEQYF	TRBD2	-	TRBV28	TRBJ2-7
TGTGCCAGCAGCTTAATCGGCGGGAGGGCCGGGGATACGCAGTATTTT	CASSLIGGRAGDTQYF	TRBD2	-	TRBV7-3	TRBJ2-3
TGTGCCAGCTCGGTCGGACTGCTTATCGGGGAGACCCAGTACTTC	CASSVGLLIGETQYF	-	-	TRBV18	TRBJ2-5
TGTGCCAGCAATAGCGGGGGGGGCGTAGATACGCAGTATTTT	CASNSGGGVDTQYF	TRBD2	-	TRBV9	TRBJ2-3
TGTGCCAGCAGCTTAGTACAGGGACAAGAGACCCAGTACTTC	CASSLVQGQETQYF	-	-	TRBV11-2	TRBJ2-5
TGCGCCAGCAGCCAAGACTCAATCGGGAAGACCGGGGAGCTGTTTTTT	CASSQDSIGKTGELFF	-	-	TRBV4-1	TRBJ2-2
TGCGCCAGCAGCGCGGGAGCCCACGAGCAGTACTTC	CASSAGAHEQYF	TRBD2	-	TRBV5-1	TRBJ2-7
TGTGCCAGTACCGGCAGGACAGGATCCTCCTACGAGCAGTACTTC	CASTGRTGSSYEQYF	TRBD1	few	TRBV19	TRBJ2-7
TGTGCCAGCTCAGGATTCGGACAGGGGACTGAAGCTTTCTTT	CASSGFGQGTEAFF	TRBD1	-	TRBV18	TRBJ1-1